The 17 T cell receptor beta chains in this list originate from one sample, sequenced in a study of OX40 agonist ivuxolimab in advanced cancers. The assay was immunoSEQ multiplex PCR, and TCRdb's table has in-frame clones only and misses some. In the table there are 67,000 or so clones, about nine tenths of which are singletons. Here the sequenced sample was CD4+ or CD8+ T cells sorted from blood, taken in a trial of the OX40 agonist ivuxolimab. These receptors all stem from an adult with an advanced solid tumor such as melanoma, head and neck, liver or kidney cancer.

This clone was observed a handful of times. The chain is built from TRBV7-6 and TRBJ1-1, with unresolved D. V was clipped by 8 bases and J by 0 bases, with 10 bases between them. The germline CDR1 and CDR2 sequences are SGHVS and FNYEAQ. The CDR3 spans 13 residues. CDR3 sequence reads: CASAADLNTEAFF. The CDR3 DNA is TGTGCCAGCGCGGCAGACCTGAACACTGAAGCTTTCTTT.

This clone was counted only a few times. The chain uses TRBV9 and TRBJ2-4, with 9 bases lining up with TRBD2. Germline V lookup: CDR1 SGDLS, CDR2 YYNGEE. The CDR3 spans 20 residues. J gave up 0 bases and V 0 bases, and 13 bases lay outside the gene matches. This chain's CDR3 is CASSVGRLGLAGIAKNIQYF. In nucleotides, the CDR3 is TGTGCCAGCAGCGTAGGCCGACTGGGGCTAGCGGGGATAGCCAAAAACATTCAGTACTTC.

This chain uses TRBV28 with TRBJ2-7; no reliable D call. This CDR3 is built from 11 residues. V was shortened by 3 bases and J by 7 bases, with 7 bases between the two germline ends. Germline-derived CDR1 and CDR2 are MDHEN and SYDVKM. The CDR3 DNA sequence: TGTGCCAGCAGTTTGGCGCGGGAGCAGTACTTC. Protein sequence: CASSLAREQYF.

This chain uses TRBV19 with TRBJ2-7; no clear D. Trimming shortened V by 4 bases and J by 0 bases, and 16 bases separated the two germline ends. Germline CDR1 and CDR2: LNHDA and SQIVND (reference sequence). CDR3 size: 16 residues. The CDR3 DNA reads TGTGCCAGTAGTAGAGGATTACCCCCGAGCTCCTACGAGCAGTACTTC. Its protein product is CASSRGLPPSSYEQYF.

This chain uses TRBV19 with TRBJ1-6; D is undetermined. Trimming shortened V by 3 bases and J by 7 bases, and 10 bases separated the two germline ends. The CDR3 has 14 residues. CDR1 is LNHDA and CDR2 is SQIVND in the germline V gene (reference sequence). CDR3 amino acids: CASSIGAENSPLHF. CDR3 in DNA: TGTGCCAGTAGTATTGGAGCCGAGAATTCACCCCTCCACTTT.

The CDR3 sequence: CASSLTSGGRGETQYF. The CDR3 nucleotides are TGTGCCAGCAGCCTAACTAGCGGGGGGCGGGGAGAGACCCAGTACTTC. The chain combines TRBV5-6 with TRBJ2-5, with 12 nucleotides matching TRBD2. Germline trimming cut 4 bases from V and 4 bases from J; bases unmatched to any gene: 8. Germline V gene lookup returns CDR1 SGHDT and CDR2 YYEEEE. The CDR3 spans 16 residues.

This clone was counted a few times. V is TRBV7-3 and J is TRBJ1-6, with 7 bases identical to TRBD1. V was clipped by 5 bases and J by 10 bases; unmatched bases: 5. Germline CDR1 reads SGHTA; CDR2 reads FQGTGA. The CDR3 totals 13 residues. CDR3 coding DNA: TGTGCCAGCAGCGTCCAGGGGGGCTCACCCCTCCACTTT. Residues: CASSVQGGSPLHF.

The rearrangement uses TRBV28 and TRBJ2-7; tentatively, D is TRBD1 (6 bases). The V gene lost 9 bases and the J gene lost 3 bases, with 12 bases spanning the gap. From germline, CDR1 is MDHEN and CDR2 SYDVKM. The CDR3 is 12 amino acids. Here the CDR3 DNA reads TGTGCCAGTTACAGGGAGAGCTACGAGCAGTACTTC. It encodes CASYRESYEQYF. The full variable domain, rest sourced from reference TRBV28 and TRBJ2-7, is DVKVTQSSRYLVKRTGEKVFLECVQDMDHENMFWYRQDPGLGLRLIYFSYDVKMKEKGDIPEGYSVSREKKERFSLILESASTNQTSMYLCASYRESYEQYFGPGTRLTVT.

This clone has only a few counts. The chain employs TRBV19 and TRBJ2-5; tentative D call: TRBD1 (5 bases). V was trimmed by 4 bases and J by 5 bases, leaving 17 bases between them. CDR3 length equals 15 residues. The germline V gene has CDR1 LNHDA and CDR2 SQIVND (reference sequence). This CDR3 reads CASSTRGRVWETQYF. For the CDR3, the DNA is TGTGCCAGTAGTACCCGCGGCAGGGTATGGGAGACCCAGTACTTC.

V gene TRBV7-6 combines with J gene TRBJ1-3; D is perhaps TRBD1 (6 bases). The CDR3 consists of 17 residues. Trimming removed 1 base at V and 2 bases at J, with 15 bases between. Germline lookup yields CDR1 SGHVS and CDR2 FNYEAQ. The CDR3 DNA follows: TGTGCCAGCAGCTTAGAGGCCCCCGGACAGACTGGAAACACCATATATTTT. Amino acid sequence: CASSLEAPGQTGNTIYF.

The chain uses TRBV14 and TRBJ2-7, with TRBD2 matching 11 bases. J lost 6 bases, V lost 3 bases, and 7 bases had no gene match. Germline V gives CDR1 SGHDN, CDR2 FVKESK. This CDR3 is built from 15 residues. CDR3 residues: CASSQGSGGAREQYF. The DNA of the CDR3 is TGTGCCAGCAGCCAGGGTAGCGGGGGGGCCCGCGAGCAGTACTTC. Full variable domain (outside the CDR3, taken from reference TRBV14 and TRBJ2-7): EAGVTQFPSHSVIEKGQTVTLRCDPISGHDNLYWYRRVMGKEIKFLLHFVKESKQDESGMPNNRFLAERTGGTYSTLKVQPAELEDSGVYFCASSQGSGGAREQYFGPGTRLTVT.

J is TRBJ2-6 and V is TRBV19; D gene uncertain. The V end was cut by 4 bases, the J end by 1 base, with 2 bases between. Germline-derived CDR1 and CDR2 are LNHDA and SQIVND (reference sequence). The length of the CDR3 is 13 residues. The CDR3 region has the DNA TGTGCCAGTAGTACGTCTGGGGCCAACGTCCTGACTTTC. It yields the protein CASSTSGANVLTF.

The chain carries TRBV20-1 and TRBJ1-1; D remains ambiguous. Germline CDR1 is DFQATT and CDR2 is SNEGSKA (reference sequence). The ends were cut back, 4 bases at V and 7 bases at J, with 10 bases in the middle. This CDR3 contains 11 residues. CDR3 sequence (DNA): TGCAGTGCTATACAGCTTCTTGAAGCTTTCTTT. It yields the protein CSAIQLLEAFF.

The chain couples TRBV27 to TRBJ2-7; TRBD1 aligns across 8 bases. J gave up 2 bases and V 3 bases, and 3 bases lay outside the gene matches. The germline CDR1 and CDR2 sequences are MNHEY and SMNVEV (reference sequence). This CDR3 is built from 14 residues. CDR3 region: CASSLRTGPYEQYF. The CDR3 DNA is TGTGCCAGCAGTTTGCGGACAGGGCCCTACGAGCAGTACTTC.

The genes are TRBV19 and TRBJ2-2, with 9 bases that match TRBD2. Trimming at V came to 3 bases and at J to 5 bases, leaving 7 bases not matched to a gene. The CDR3 is 16 amino acids. Germline CDR1 is LNHDA and CDR2 is SQIVND (reference sequence). Written as DNA, the CDR3 is TGTGCCAGTAGTATTAGGCCTAGCGGGGCGACCGGGGAGCTGTTTTTT. It is translated as CASSIRPSGATGELFF.

Here the CDR3 reads CASSLAVELDGRGYTF. As DNA, the CDR3 is TGTGCCAGCAGCTTAGCCGTTGAGCTGGACGGGAGAGGCTACACCTTC. The chain joins TRBV7-2 to TRBJ1-2, with D uncertain. Germline values: CDR1 SGHTA, CDR2 FQGNSA. V was cut by 0 bases and J by 8 bases, with 19 bases left in between. The CDR3 sequence is 16 residues long.

The chain is built from TRBV6-1 and TRBJ2-2, with D possibly matching TRBD2 (5 bases). The CDR3 contains 15 residues. V lost 2 bases to trimming and J lost 5 bases, with 12 bases between them. The V gene's germline CDR1 is MNHNS and CDR2 SASEGT. CDR3 in DNA: TGTGCCAGCAGTGAAATAGGGAGAGGAACCGGGGAGCTGTTTTTT. Amino acid sequence: CASSEIGRGTGELFF.